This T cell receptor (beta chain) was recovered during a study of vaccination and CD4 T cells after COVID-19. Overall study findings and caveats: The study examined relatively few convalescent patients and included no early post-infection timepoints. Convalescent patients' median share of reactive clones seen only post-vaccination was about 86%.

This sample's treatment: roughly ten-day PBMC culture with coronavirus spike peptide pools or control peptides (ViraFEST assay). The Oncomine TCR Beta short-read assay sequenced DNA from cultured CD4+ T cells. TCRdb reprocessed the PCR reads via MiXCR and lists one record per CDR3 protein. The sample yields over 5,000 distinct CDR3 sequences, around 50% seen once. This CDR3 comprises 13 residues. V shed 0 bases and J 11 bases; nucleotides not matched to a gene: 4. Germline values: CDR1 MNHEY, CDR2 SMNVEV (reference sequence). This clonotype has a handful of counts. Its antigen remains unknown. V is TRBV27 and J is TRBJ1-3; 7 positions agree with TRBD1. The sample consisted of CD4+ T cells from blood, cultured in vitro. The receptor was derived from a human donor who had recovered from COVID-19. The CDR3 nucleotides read TGTGCCAGCAGTTTATCGGAGGGGGCTCCCATATATTTT. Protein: CASSLSEGAPIYF.